This TCR beta chain comes out of a study of CD8 T cells in ankylosing spondylitis. General study findings and limits: Fewer than ten highly homologous variants made up a TCR beta motif that seemed to typify ankylosing spondylitis blood. Existing reports had already noted some motif variants in reactive arthritis synovial fluid and blood. As reported, disease-linked clones showed significant enrichment in matched ankylosing spondylitis synovial fluid. Disease-linked clones had a CD8+ phenotype and relatively low frequency in peripheral blood.

V lost 6 bases, J lost 4 bases, and 12 bases lay in between. CDR3 length equals 12 residues. Germline CDR1 reads SQVTM; CDR2 reads ANQGSEA. With respect to this clonotype: Its specificity is unknown.

Researchers built TCR beta libraries using quantitative 5'-RACE with molecular barcodes. From the 5' RACE reads, TCRdb called clonotypes with MiXCR, one entry per CDR3 protein. The sample records fewer than 450,000 distinct CDR3 sequences, under 20% being singletons. The clonotype was recovered from a male donor with ankylosing spondylitis. Sequencing used blood, either unsorted or a sorted T cell fraction (not recorded which). The genes are TRBV29-1 and TRBJ1-1; D may be TRBD1 (5 bases). The CDR3 loop is CSVGGGITEAFF. The DNA of the CDR3 is TGCAGCGTGGGGGGTGGAATCACTGAAGCTTTCTTT.